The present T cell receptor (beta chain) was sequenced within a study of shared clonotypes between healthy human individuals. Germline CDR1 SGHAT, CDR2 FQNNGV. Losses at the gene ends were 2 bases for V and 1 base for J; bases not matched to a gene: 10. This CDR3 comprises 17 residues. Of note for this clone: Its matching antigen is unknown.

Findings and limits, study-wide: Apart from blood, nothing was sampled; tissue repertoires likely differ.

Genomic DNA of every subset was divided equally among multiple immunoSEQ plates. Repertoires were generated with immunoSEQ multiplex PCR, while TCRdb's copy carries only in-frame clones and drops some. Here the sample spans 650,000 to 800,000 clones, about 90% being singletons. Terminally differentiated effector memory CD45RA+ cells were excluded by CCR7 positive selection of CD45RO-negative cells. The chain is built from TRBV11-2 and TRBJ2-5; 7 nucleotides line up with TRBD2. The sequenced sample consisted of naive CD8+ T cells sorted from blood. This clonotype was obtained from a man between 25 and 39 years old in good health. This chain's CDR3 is CASSLPQAGTTQETQYF. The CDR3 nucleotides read TGTGCCAGCAGCTTACCCCAAGCCGGGACTACCCAAGAGACCCAGTACTTC.